This T cell receptor beta chain was documented in a study of neurological immune-mediated disorders. As to time point: longitudinal time-point 1 (baseline). MiXCR was run by TCRdb on the 5' RACE reads, yielding one entry per CDR3 protein. The data show about 60,000 distinct CDR3 sequences, about 11% seen once. The CDR3 is made up of 16 amino acids. Germline lookup yields CDR1 DFQATT and CDR2 SNEGSKA (reference sequence). Trimming at V came to 6 bases and at J to 4 bases, leaving 15 bases not matched to a gene. The TCR comes from a male donor with HTLV-1-associated myelopathy (HAM/TSP). The sample consisted of PBMCs. The chain is built from TRBV20-1 and TRBJ1-5; 7 bases agree with TRBD1. DNA for the CDR3: TGCAGTGCGGAATCCACCGGTACAGGGGTGAATCAGCCCCAGCATTTT. This gives the protein CSAESTGTGVNQPQHF.